A selection of T cell receptor beta chains follows, all from one sample in a study of molecular identifiers for immune sequencing clone quantification. TCRdb re-analysed the PCR reads in MiXCR, keeping a single row per CDR3 protein. The sample includes 300,000 to 350,000 distinct CDR3 sequences, around 21% of them seen just once. Sequencing used naive CD8+ T cells from blood, with Jurkat cell RNA spiked in. Receptor source: a human donor in good health. Some libraries in this study had Jurkat cell RNA spiked in. CDR3s include the opening cysteine and the closing phenylalanine or tryptophan. A D gene is named only where the DNA matches it firmly.

j_call,v_call,d_call,cdr3_aa
TRBJ2-1,TRBV5-6,TRBD2,CASSTAGASYNEQFF
TRBJ2-5,TRBV27,TRBD2,CASSLSGPRLAGNETQYF
TRBJ2-7,TRBV5-1,TRBD2,CASSPRTSGGSYEQYF
TRBJ2-6,TRBV12-3/TRBV12-4,TRBD1,CASRDRVFSGANVLTF
TRBJ1-2,TRBV19,.,CASSIDSYYGYTF
TRBJ1-1,TRBV5-6,TRBD1,CASSGPPDREDEAFF
TRBJ2-3,TRBV6-2/TRBV6-3,.,CASSSFREYPDTQYF
TRBJ2-4,TRBV4-1,.,CASSSEPVGGSKNIQYF
TRBJ2-6,TRBV6-2/TRBV6-3,.,CASSYSRTEAGANVLTF
TRBJ1-4,TRBV2,.,CASSEYPWGEKLFF
TRBJ2-2,TRBV7-9,.,CASSLLGGELFF
TRBJ1-5,TRBV19,.,CASSIGGVRNQPQHF
TRBJ1-1,TRBV27,.,CASSWSVRGATEAFF
TRBJ1-4,TRBV21-1,.,CASSNEAGTGGPATNEKLFF
TRBJ2-5,TRBV28,TRBD2,CASRVAGEETQYF
TRBJ2-5,TRBV6-6,.,CASTTSLRRETQYF
TRBJ1-4,TRBV12-3/TRBV12-4,.,CASSLRLGVNEKLFF
TRBJ2-3,TRBV4-3,TRBD2,CASSQDWGTSGATDTQYF
TRBJ1-1,TRBV6-1,.,CASSGGILTEAFF
TRBJ1-1,TRBV11-2,.,CASSLDLKTVKNTEAFF
TRBJ2-3,TRBV6-5,.,CASSYSRGGTDTRYF
TRBJ1-1,TRBV30,.,CAWSVQSNTEAFF
TRBJ1-5,TRBV10-3,TRBD1,CAISETGGVNQPQHF
TRBJ2-7,TRBV6-6,.,CASSYSSRGYEQYF
TRBJ2-1,TRBV20-1,TRBD2,CSASASGLEDYNEQFF
TRBJ1-1,TRBV11-1,.,CASSLSRGGTEAFF
TRBJ2-3,TRBV27,.,CASSPLLAGRITDTQYF
TRBJ2-6,TRBV7-9,TRBD1,CASSLPGQPAHVLTF
TRBJ2-2,TRBV27,.,CASSFQDTGGLFF
TRBJ2-7,TRBV25-1,.,CASSDATYEQYF
TRBJ2-2,TRBV20-1,.,CSALDLNRNTGGLFF
TRBJ1-4,TRBV28,.,CASSLPPQDGLGNEKLFF
TRBJ1-1,TRBV4-1,.,CASSQKKTAINTEAFF
TRBJ2-7,TRBV7-9,.,CASSDGHGGEQYF
TRBJ2-7,TRBV13,.,CASSPSPGKEQYF
TRBJ2-4,TRBV20-1,TRBD2,CSARKLAEAKNIQYF
TRBJ1-1,TRBV29-1,TRBD1,CSADRGFYTEAFF
TRBJ1-5,TRBV9,TRBD1,CASSAGGQINQPQHF
TRBJ2-3,TRBV12-3/TRBV12-4,.,CASRTDTDTQYF
TRBJ2-3,TRBV23-1,.,CASSPWTTLFCTDTQYF
TRBJ1-1,TRBV4-3,.,CASRPQHKPNTEAFF
TRBJ2-1,TRBV29-1,TRBD1,CSVVRDRNRNEQFF
TRBJ2-1,TRBV10-3,.,CAIGDGTSNEQFF
TRBJ2-3,TRBV12-3/TRBV12-4,TRBD2,CASSPGTSADTQYF
TRBJ2-1,TRBV12-5,.,CASDHRDLYNEQFF
TRBJ2-3,TRBV5-4,TRBD2,CASSSSGSLTDTQYF